Included here is one T cell receptor beta chain sequence, with context. Assay: immunoSEQ multiplex PCR; the TCRdb copy retains only in-frame clones and omits some. The sample carries fewer than 250,000 clones, around four fifths recorded once. The source of the sample is a study of blood T cell repertoires in COVID-19. For the study at large: Italy, Spain and the United States were the sources of the convalescent and acute COVID-19 samples. PBMCs, B-cell-depleted T cells, or T cells were the source of the cDNA or gDNA that made up the material.

V was cut by 11 bases and J by 2 bases, with 13 bases left in between. CDR3 length: 14 residues. The germline V gene encodes CDR1 MNHEY and CDR2 SVGAGI. Participants were aged about 18 to 90 years, lived in about 26 US areas, and enrolled virtually. People in the exposed group encountered a COVID-19 case within 2 weeks before entering the study. The specimen sequenced was PBMCs or T cells enriched from blood (not recorded which). The chain has TRBV6-5 and TRBJ2-6, with a weak D call TRBD1 (5 bases). The receptor's source is a woman aged 40 to 50 who had been exposed to COVID-19. The CDR3: CAAQTRAGANVLTF. The DNA for the CDR3 is TGTGCCGCCCAAACCAGGGCTGGGGCCAACGTCCTGACTTTC.